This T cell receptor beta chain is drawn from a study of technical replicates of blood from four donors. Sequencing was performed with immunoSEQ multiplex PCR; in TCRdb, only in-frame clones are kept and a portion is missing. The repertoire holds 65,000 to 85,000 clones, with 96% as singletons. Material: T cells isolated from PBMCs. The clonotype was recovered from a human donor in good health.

The CDR3 is CARETPGAGEQYF. The CDR3, as DNA: TGTGCCAGAGAAACGCCGGGAGCGGGGGAGCAGTACTTC. This chain connects TRBV2 to TRBJ2-7; 7 bases fit TRBD2. The germline gives CDR1 SNHLY, CDR2 FYNNEI. V was clipped by 9 bases and J by 7 bases; unmatched bases: 12. The CDR3 consists of 13 residues.